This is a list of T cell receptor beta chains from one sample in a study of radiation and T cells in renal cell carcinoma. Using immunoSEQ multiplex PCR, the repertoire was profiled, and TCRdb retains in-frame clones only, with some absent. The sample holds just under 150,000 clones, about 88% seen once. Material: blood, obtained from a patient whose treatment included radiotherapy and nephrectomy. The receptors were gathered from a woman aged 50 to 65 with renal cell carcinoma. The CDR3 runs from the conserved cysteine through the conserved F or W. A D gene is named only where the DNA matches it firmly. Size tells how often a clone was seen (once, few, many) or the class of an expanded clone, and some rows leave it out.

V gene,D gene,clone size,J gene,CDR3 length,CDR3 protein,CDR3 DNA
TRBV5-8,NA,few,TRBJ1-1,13,CASSSRVESEAFF,TGTGCCAGCAGCTCCAGGGTCGAATCTGAAGCTTTCTTT
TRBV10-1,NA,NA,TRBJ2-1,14,CASSGGASYNEQFF,TGCGCCAGCAGTGGCGGGGCCTCCTACAATGAGCAGTTCTTC
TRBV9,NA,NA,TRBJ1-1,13,CASSVESFGEAFF,TGTGCCAGCAGCGTAGAATCGTTCGGTGAAGCTTTCTTT
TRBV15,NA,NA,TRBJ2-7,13,CATSRDIGYEQYF,TGTGCCACCAGCAGAGACATAGGTTACGAGCAGTACTTC
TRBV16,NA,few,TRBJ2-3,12,CASSLFGDTQYF,TGTGCCAGCAGCCTTTTCGGAGATACGCAGTATTTT
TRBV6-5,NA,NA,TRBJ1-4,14,CASSGRAGREKLFF,TGTGCCAGCAGTGGACGGGCCGGGAGGGAAAAACTGTTTTTT
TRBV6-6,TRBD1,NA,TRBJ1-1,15,CASSLTGQVRTEAFF,TGTGCCAGCAGCCTGACAGGGCAAGTTCGCACTGAAGCTTTCTTT
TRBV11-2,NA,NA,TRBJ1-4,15,CASSLSAQGNEKLFF,TGTGCCAGCAGCTTATCCGCCCAGGGTAATGAAAAACTGTTTTTT
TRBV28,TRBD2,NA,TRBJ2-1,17,CASNTRTSGDYYNEQFF,TGTGCCAGCAACACCAGGACTAGCGGGGATTACTACAATGAGCAGTTCTTC
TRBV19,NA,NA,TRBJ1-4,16,CASSIGAAATNEKLFF,TGTGCCAGTAGTATCGGGGCAGCCGCAACTAATGAAAAACTGTTTTTT
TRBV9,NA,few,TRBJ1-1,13,CASSVDVNTEAFF,TGTGCCAGCAGCGTAGATGTGAACACTGAAGCTTTCTTT
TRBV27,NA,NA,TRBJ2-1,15,CASSHRPPGMDEQFF,TGTGCCAGCAGTCACCGCCCCCCCGGCATGGATGAGCAGTTCTTC
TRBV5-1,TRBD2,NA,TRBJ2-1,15,CASSLRTSGRNEQFF,TGCGCCAGCAGCTTGAGGACTAGCGGGAGGAATGAGCAGTTCTTC
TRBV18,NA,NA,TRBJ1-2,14,CASSPPNSRSGYTF,TGTGCCAGCTCACCACCGAATTCGAGAAGTGGCTACACCTTC
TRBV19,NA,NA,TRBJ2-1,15,CASSQLVPPSNEQFF,TGTGCCAGTAGTCAGTTGGTACCTCCCAGCAATGAGCAGTTCTTC
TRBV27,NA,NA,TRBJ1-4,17,CASSLDLGRAANEKLFF,TGTGCCAGCAGTTTAGACTTGGGCAGGGCGGCTAATGAAAAACTGTTTTTT
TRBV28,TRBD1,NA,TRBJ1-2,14,CASSGPEGAVGYTF,TGTGCCAGCAGTGGGCCGGAGGGGGCGGTTGGCTACACCTTC
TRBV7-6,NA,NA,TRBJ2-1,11,CASSLDNEQFF,TGTGCCAGCAGCTTAGACAATGAGCAGTTCTTC
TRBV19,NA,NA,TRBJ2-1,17,CASSTLLSSAEFDEQFF,TGTGCCAGTAGTACACTATTATCTAGCGCTGAGTTCGATGAGCAGTTCTTC
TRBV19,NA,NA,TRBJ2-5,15,CASSHWTDAKETQYF,TGTGCCAGTAGCCACTGGACAGATGCAAAAGAGACCCAGTACTTC
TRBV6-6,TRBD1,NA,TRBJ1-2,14,CASTLNRGGYGYTF,TGTGCCAGCACCCTAAACAGGGGAGGGTATGGCTACACCTTC